One and the same sample provided the 27 T cell receptor beta chains below, sequenced in a study of blood T cell repertoires in COVID-19. Using immunoSEQ multiplex PCR, the repertoire was profiled, and TCRdb retains in-frame clones only, with some absent. The table lists 45,000 to 60,000 clones, approximately 88% of them singletons, with about 2.9% in the top ten. The sequenced sample consisted of peripheral blood. The receptors were sampled from a man aged 45-65 years with active COVID-19.

The rearrangement links TRBV3-1 (or the pseudogene TRBV3-2) to TRBJ1-6; tentative D call: TRBD1 (6 bases). This CDR3 is 15 amino acids long. Deletions cut 7 bases from V and 7 bases from J, with 17 bases between. CDR1 and CDR2 (germline): LGHDT, YNNKEL (reference sequence). The CDR3 DNA reads as TGTGCCAGCAAGGGTGGCAGGGGCGACAATTCACCCCTCCACTTT. It is translated as CASKGGRGDNSPLHF.

The rearrangement links TRBV5-5 to TRBJ2-1; possibly TRBD1 for D (6 bases). This CDR3 has 15 residues. Looked up from germline, CDR1 is SGHKS and CDR2 is YYEKEE (reference sequence). V gave up 2 bases and J gave up 5 bases, with 14 bases separating them. DNA of the CDR3: TGTGCCAGCAGCTTTCTCTGGGGGCGGGACAATGAGCAGTTCTTC. The encoded protein is CASSFLWGRDNEQFF.

This chain connects TRBV6-5 to TRBJ1-2; D not certain. V was clipped by 8 bases and J by 0 bases, with 10 bases between them. The CDR3 loop spans 13 amino acids. Germline CDR1 MNHEY, CDR2 SVGAGI. CDR3 sequence (DNA): TGTGCCAGCTCGGAGGGATCTAACTATGGCTACACCTTC. Translating gives CASSEGSNYGYTF.

The V and J genes are TRBV13 and TRBJ1-4; D is ambiguous. Deletions cut 4 bases from V and 8 bases from J, with 14 bases between. The CDR3 sequence is 14 residues long. Germline lookup yields CDR1 PRHDT and CDR2 FYEKMQ (reference sequence). The CDR3 DNA follows: TGTGCCAGCAGCTACACACGGGAACGAGAAAAACTGTTTTTT. Encoded protein: CASSYTREREKLFF.

The chain carries TRBV9 and TRBJ1-1; unclear D gene. Trimming removed 3 bases at V and 4 bases at J, with 4 bases between. The CDR3 runs 11 residues. Germline values: CDR1 SGDLS, CDR2 YYNGEE. The CDR3 loop is CASSAGTEAFF. CDR3 nucleotides: TGTGCCAGCAGCGCAGGCACTGAAGCTTTCTTT.

J is TRBJ1-2 and V is TRBV5-1; the D is unclear. The germline gives CDR1 SGHRS, CDR2 YFSETQ. This CDR3 is built from 11 residues. With 0 bases removed from V and 7 bases from J, the gap between germline ends came to 4 bases. This chain's CDR3 is CASSLDRGYTF. The CDR3 bases are TGCGCCAGCAGCTTGGATCGTGGCTACACCTTC.

The rearrangement joins TRBV11-1 to TRBJ2-4; D is possibly TRBD1 (6 bases). Germline assignment: CDR1 SGHAT and CDR2 FQDESV (reference sequence). The V end lost 6 bases, the J end lost 0 bases, and 12 bases lay between the germline ends. CDR3 length: 15 residues. The CDR3 spells CASSPDRLAKNIQYF. The CDR3 DNA is TGTGCCAGCAGTCCCGACAGGTTAGCCAAAAACATTCAGTACTTC.

The chain is built from TRBV11-3 and TRBJ2-2, with D unresolved. Germline loops: CDR1 SGHNT, CDR2 YENEEA. The V and J ends lost 2 bases and 0 bases respectively, with 10 bases between them. CDR3 size: 16 residues. This chain's CDR3 is CASSLYDTPNTGELFF. DNA for the CDR3: TGTGCCAGCAGCTTATACGACACCCCGAACACCGGGGAGCTGTTTTTT.

This CDR3 is CASSIRDRDGYTF. In DNA, the CDR3 is TGTGCCAGTAGTATTCGGGACAGGGATGGCTACACCTTC. The chain has TRBV19 and TRBJ1-2; 9 nucleotides align to TRBD1. CDR3 length equals 13 residues. Germline values: CDR1 LNHDA, CDR2 SQIVND (reference sequence). The V gene end was trimmed by 3 bases and the J gene end by 6 bases; junction bases not matched to a gene: 2.

The chain joins TRBV29-1 to TRBJ1-2, with 7 bases lining up with TRBD1. The CDR3 sequence is 14 residues long. The J segment lost 5 bases and the V segment lost 5 bases, leaving 11 bases of the junction unmatched. Germline CDR1 is SQVTM and CDR2 is ANQGSEA. The CDR3 reads CSVPLTGVFYGYTF. The CDR3 DNA reads TGCAGCGTTCCCCTCACAGGGGTTTTTTATGGCTACACCTTC.

DNA of the CDR3: TGTGCCAGCAGCTATCTTAGTCTCGGGACCCAGTACTTC. Encoded protein: CASSYLSLGTQYF. The chain uses TRBV6-2 or TRBV6-3 and TRBJ2-5; D ambiguous. The CDR3 has 13 amino acids. V lost 6 bases and J lost 7, with 15 bases in between. Germline assignment: CDR1 MNHEY and CDR2 SVGEGT.

The V and J genes are TRBV4-2 and TRBJ1-2; no definite D call. V gave up 5 bases and J gave up 4 bases, with 8 bases separating them. Germline V gene data show CDR1 as LGHNA and CDR2 as YNFKEQ. There are 12 residues in the CDR3. CDR3 nucleotides: TGTGCCAGCAGCGAACCGGGCTATGGCTACACCTTC. Amino acid sequence: CASSEPGYGYTF.

The chain is built from TRBV5-1 and TRBJ2-5, with TRBD2 identical over 12 bases. Germline V gives CDR1 SGHRS, CDR2 YFSETQ. The CDR3 contains 17 residues. Unmatched junction bases numbered 7, after V lost 0 bases and J lost 4 bases. CDR3 residues: CASSLEGLAGWRETQYF. The DNA for the CDR3 is TGCGCCAGCAGCTTGGAAGGACTAGCGGGATGGCGAGAGACCCAGTACTTC.

The V call is TRBV27, the J call TRBJ1-2; possible D gene TRBD1, 5 bases. Trimming left V 6 bases short and J 9 bases short, with 17 bases between. This CDR3 spans 13 amino acids. CDR1 is MNHEY, CDR2 SMNVEV, per germline (reference sequence). Here the CDR3 DNA reads TGTGCCAGCAGACCTCAGGGCCAAGATAGCTACACCTTC. Its translation: CASRPQGQDSYTF.

The chain recombines TRBV27 with TRBJ2-2, with TRBD1 identical over 7 bases. The germline gives CDR1 MNHEY, CDR2 SMNVEV (reference sequence). The CDR3 has 14 residues. J gave up 0 bases and V 11 bases, and 6 bases lay outside the gene matches. CDR3 protein: CAGRQGANTGELFF. Here the CDR3 DNA reads TGTGCCGGCCGACAGGGCGCGAACACCGGGGAGCTGTTTTTT.

This rearrangement joins TRBV27 to TRBJ1-2; 8 nucleotides match TRBD1. The CDR3 covers 16 residues. The V gene end was trimmed by 0 bases and the J gene end by 4 bases; junction bases not matched to a gene: 7. Germline V gene data show CDR1 as MNHEY and CDR2 as SMNVEV (reference sequence). The CDR3 DNA follows: TGTGCCAGCAGTTTATCTTTTTCCACAGGGGGCTATGGCTACACCTTC. Encoded protein: CASSLSFSTGGYGYTF.

The chain recombines TRBV28 with TRBJ2-1; D unresolved. V was cut by 7 bases and J by 1 base, with 14 bases left in between. The CDR3 is 15 amino acids. Germline V gives CDR1 MDHEN, CDR2 SYDVKM. CDR3 sequence: CASTRDSASYNEQFF. DNA of the CDR3: TGTGCCAGCACTCGTGACTCCGCATCCTACAATGAGCAGTTCTTC.

This clone was counted once. The chain combines TRBV5-1 with TRBJ1-1, with D possibly matching TRBD1 (6 bases). The CDR3 is 15 residues long. V lost 4 bases, J lost 5 bases, and 18 bases lay in between. Germline V gene sequence: CDR1 SGHRS, CDR2 YFSETQ. The CDR3 DNA sequence: TGCGCCAGCAGCGCTAACGCCCAGGGGCCAACTGAAGCTTTCTTT. It yields the protein CASSANAQGPTEAFF. The full variable domain, with the rest looked up from reference TRBV5-1 and TRBJ1-1, is KAGVTQTPRYLIKTRGQQVTLSCSPISGHRSVSWYQQTPGQGLQFLFEYFSETQRNKGNFPGRFSGRQFSNSRSEMNVSTLELGDSALYLCASSANAQGPTEAFFGQGTRLTVV.

The chain joins TRBV9 to TRBJ2-1, with 10 bases identical to TRBD2. CDR1 and CDR2 (germline): SGDLS, YYNGEE. This CDR3 spans 16 amino acids. Trimming cost V 0 bases and J 5 bases; bases outside gene matches: 5. The DNA of the CDR3 is TGTGCCAGCAGCGTAGGTCCTAGCGGGAGCAACAATGAGCAGTTCTTC. Its protein is CASSVGPSGSNNEQFF.

This clone was seen a single time. The CDR3 loop reads CAWSDRGRYGYTF. CDR3 DNA sequence: TGTGCCTGGAGCGACAGGGGGCGGTATGGCTACACCTTC. The chain uses TRBV30 and TRBJ1-2, with 10 bases lining up with TRBD1. V shed 3 bases, J shed 5 bases, and the junction held 3 bases outside the gene matches. The germline gives CDR1 GTSNPN, CDR2 SVGIG (reference sequence). The CDR3 contains 13 residues.

This chain connects TRBV6-6 to TRBJ1-2; D is possibly TRBD1 (6 bases). This CDR3 has 13 amino acids. V was shortened by 5 bases and J by 3 bases, with 10 bases between the two germline ends. Germline values: CDR1 MNHNY, CDR2 SVGAGI (reference sequence). The CDR3, as DNA: TGTGCCAGCAGTACAGGGCGAGACTATGGCTACACCTTC. Protein: CASSTGRDYGYTF.

The gene calls are TRBV6-5 and TRBJ1-2; D gene ambiguous. The CDR3 is 14 residues long. Per the germline V gene, CDR1 is MNHEY and CDR2 is SVGAGI. The V and J ends lost 3 bases and 4 bases respectively, with 12 bases between them. The CDR3 DNA sequence: TGTGCCAGCAGTTATATTTCCGGCGGCTATGGCTACACCTTC. Residues: CASSYISGGYGYTF.

The chain uses TRBV2 and TRBJ1-1, with TRBD1 matching 7 bases. V was clipped by 6 bases and J by 6 bases; unmatched bases: 10. The CDR3 loop spans 14 amino acids. In germline, CDR1 is SNHLY, CDR2 FYNNEI. DNA of the CDR3: TGTGCCAGCAGCAGACAGGGTAGGGGGGCTGAAGCTTTCTTT. This translates into CASSRQGRGAEAFF.

The CDR3 bases are TGTGCCAGCAGTCCGACCAGGTCCATAGATACGCAGTATTTT. Amino acid sequence: CASSPTRSIDTQYF. This chain uses TRBV7-2 with TRBJ2-3; no clear D gene. Trimming removed 6 bases from V and 5 bases from J, with 15 bases in between. CDR3 length: 14 amino acids. From germline, CDR1 is SGHTA and CDR2 FQGNSA.

This clone was seen only a few times. The chain uses TRBV27 and TRBJ2-1; TRBD1 aligns across 9 bases. Trimming at V came to 6 bases and at J to 7 bases, leaving 4 bases not matched to a gene. Germline CDR1 reads MNHEY; CDR2 reads SMNVEV (reference sequence). The CDR3 length is 13 residues. Written as DNA, the CDR3 is TGTGCCAGCAGGGGGACAGGGAGAAATGAGCAGTTCTTC. This sequence encodes CASRGTGRNEQFF.

The J gene is TRBJ2-2, the V gene TRBV5-1; D may be TRBD2 (6 bases). The CDR3 has 15 amino acids. Trimming took 1 base from V and 0 from J, leaving 7 bases between them. Germline CDR1 and CDR2: SGHRS and YFSETQ. The CDR3 bases are TGCGCCAGCAGCTTGCTAGCGTCGAACACCGGGGAGCTGTTTTTT. Translated, it gives CASSLLASNTGELFF. Together with reference TRBV5-1 and TRBJ2-2, the CDR3 gives the full variable domain: KAGVTQTPRYLIKTRGQQVTLSCSPISGHRSVSWYQQTPGQGLQFLFEYFSETQRNKGNFPGRFSGRQFSNSRSEMNVSTLELGDSALYLCASSLLASNTGELFFGEGSRLTVL.

The V and J genes are TRBV7-2 and TRBJ2-1, with 9 bases identical to TRBD2. Germline V gene sequence: CDR1 SGHTA, CDR2 FQGNSA. The length of the CDR3 is 16 residues. With 1 base clipped from V and 6 bases from J, the junction kept 7 bases outside the gene matches. CDR3: CASSLVAGGPANEQFF. In nucleotides, the CDR3 is TGTGCCAGCAGCTTAGTTGCGGGAGGGCCGGCCAATGAGCAGTTCTTC.